These 5 T cell receptor beta chains were all obtained from the same sample, sequenced in a study of HIV-infected patients and healthy controls. No cell fractionation was done, so the repertoire covers all unsorted peripheral blood T cells. cDNA was made from around 0.45 ug RNA using alpha and beta constant primers. Each of the alpha and beta chains got its own library through chain-specific third strand synthesis with indices. TCRdb redid the calling of the 5' RACE reads with MiXCR, one entry per CDR3 protein. The sample lists 13,000 or so distinct CDR3 sequences, about a tenth occurring once. Sequencing was performed on blood. The origin of the receptors is an adult in good health.

This clonotype counts as medium-sized. The chain links TRBV6-6 to TRBJ2-2; 9 positions match TRBD1. Germline CDR1 is MNHNY and CDR2 is SVGAGI (reference sequence). The CDR3 sequence is 15 residues long. The junction had 9 bases not matched to a gene; V was cut back by 7 bases and J by 6 bases. CDR3 in DNA: TGTGCCAGCACGGGGGGACAGGGATTAGCCGGGGAGCTGTTTTTT. Amino acids: CASTGGQGLAGELFF.

This clonotype has more than one count but fewer than ten. The chain uses TRBV27 and TRBJ2-6; 8 positions match TRBD1. J lost 2 bases, V lost 6 bases, and 9 bases had no gene match. CDR1 and CDR2 from the germline V gene are MNHEY and SMNVEV (reference sequence). This CDR3 is 17 amino acids long. CDR3 DNA: TGTGCCAGCAGACCGATGTCGACAGGGGCTGGGGCCAACGTCCTGACTTTC. This gives the protein CASRPMSTGAGANVLTF.

In its sample, this clonotype is medium-sized. The rearrangement links TRBV11-2 to TRBJ2-2; possible D gene TRBD2, 6 bases. Trimming removed 5 bases from V and 5 bases from J, with 12 bases in between. This CDR3 has 14 amino acids. Germline values: CDR1 SGHAT, CDR2 FQNNGV. The CDR3 sequence: CASSPQGGTGELFF. CDR3 nucleotide sequence: TGTGCCAGCAGCCCTCAGGGAGGTACCGGGGAGCTGTTTTTT. The variable domain in full, completed from reference TRBV11-2 and TRBJ2-2, reads EAGVAQSPRYKIIEKRQSVAFWCNPISGHATLYWYQQILGQGPKLLIQFQNNGVVDDSQLPKDRFSAERLKGVDSTLKIQPAKLEDSAVYLCASSPQGGTGELFFGEGSRLTVL.

The chain has TRBV20-1 and TRBJ2-1; D ambiguous. The length of the CDR3 is 13 residues. V was shortened by 2 bases and J by 0 bases, with 5 bases between the two germline ends. CDR1 and CDR2 (germline): DFQATT, SNEGSKA (reference sequence). The CDR3 is CSARNSSYNEQFF. DNA of the CDR3: TGCAGTGCTAGAAATAGCTCCTACAATGAGCAGTTCTTC.

This clonotype has ten or more counts. The rearrangement links TRBV5-1 to TRBJ2-1; the D gene is possibly TRBD2 (6 bases). Trimming pared 0 bases from V and 10 bases from J, leaving 17 bases between. The CDR3 loop spans 15 amino acids. CDR1 SGHRS and CDR2 YFSETQ come from the germline V gene. The CDR3 nucleotides are TGCGCCAGCAGCTTGGGAGGGGCCGGGGGAGTCGAGCAGTTCTTC. It translates to CASSLGGAGGVEQFF.